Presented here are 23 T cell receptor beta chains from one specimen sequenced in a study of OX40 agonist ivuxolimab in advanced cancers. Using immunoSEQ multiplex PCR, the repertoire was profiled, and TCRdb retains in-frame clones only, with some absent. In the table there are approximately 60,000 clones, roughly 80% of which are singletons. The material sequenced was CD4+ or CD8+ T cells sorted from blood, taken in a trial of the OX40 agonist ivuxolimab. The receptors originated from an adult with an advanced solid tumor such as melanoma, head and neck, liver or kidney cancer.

The CDR3 loop is CASSLFPNSGNTIYF. The CDR3 bases are TGTGCCAGCAGTTTATTTCCCAACTCTGGAAACACCATATATTTT. This chain joins TRBV27 and TRBJ1-3; D gene unclear. Germline CDR1 is MNHEY and CDR2 is SMNVEV (reference sequence). The CDR3 is 15 residues long. V gave up 1 base and J gave up 0 bases, with 7 bases separating them.

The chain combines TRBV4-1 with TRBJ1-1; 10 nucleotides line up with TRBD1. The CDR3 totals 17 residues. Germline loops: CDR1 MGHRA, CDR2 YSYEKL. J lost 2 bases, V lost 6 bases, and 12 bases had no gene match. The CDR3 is CASRREGWDRGNTEAFF. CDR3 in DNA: TGCGCCAGCAGACGCGAAGGCTGGGACAGGGGAAACACTGAAGCTTTCTTT.

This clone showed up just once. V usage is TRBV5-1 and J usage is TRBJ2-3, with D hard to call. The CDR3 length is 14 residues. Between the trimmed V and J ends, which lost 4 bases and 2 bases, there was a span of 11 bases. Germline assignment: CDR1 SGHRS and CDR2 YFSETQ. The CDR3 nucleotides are TGCGCCAGCAGCAACCCCGGCCTCACAGATACGCAGTATTTT. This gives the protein CASSNPGLTDTQYF.

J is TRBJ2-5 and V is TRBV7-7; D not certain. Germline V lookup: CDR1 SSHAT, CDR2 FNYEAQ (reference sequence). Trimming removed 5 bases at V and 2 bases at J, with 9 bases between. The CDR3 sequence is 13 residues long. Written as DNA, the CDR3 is TGTGCCAGCAGCCGTGGCCTACAAGAGACCCAGTACTTC. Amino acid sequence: CASSRGLQETQYF. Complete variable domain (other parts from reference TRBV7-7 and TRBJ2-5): GAGVSQSPRYKVTKRGQDVTLRCDPISSHATLYWYQQALGQGPEFLTYFNYEAQPDKSGLPSDRFSAERPEGSISTLTIQRTEQRDSAMYRCASSRGLQETQYFGPGTRLLVL.

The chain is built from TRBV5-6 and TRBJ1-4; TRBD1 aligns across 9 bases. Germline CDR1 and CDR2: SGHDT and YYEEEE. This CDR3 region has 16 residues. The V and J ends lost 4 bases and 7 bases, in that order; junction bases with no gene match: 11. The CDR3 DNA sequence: TGTGCCAGCAGCCGACCCATACAGGGGGCTGCTGAAAAACTGTTTTTT. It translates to CASSRPIQGAAEKLFF.

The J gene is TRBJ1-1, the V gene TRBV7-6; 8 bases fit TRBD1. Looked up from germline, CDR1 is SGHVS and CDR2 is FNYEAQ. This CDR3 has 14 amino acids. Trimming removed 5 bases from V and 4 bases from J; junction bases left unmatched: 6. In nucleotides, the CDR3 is TGTGCCAGCAGCGTGACAGGGACAGGCACTGAAGCTTTCTTT. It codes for CASSVTGTGTEAFF.

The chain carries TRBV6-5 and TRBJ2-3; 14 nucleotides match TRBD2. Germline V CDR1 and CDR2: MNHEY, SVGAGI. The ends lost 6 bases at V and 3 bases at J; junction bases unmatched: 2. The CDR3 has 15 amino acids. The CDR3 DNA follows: TGTGCCAGCAGCCGGACTAGCGGGAGGACAGATACGCAGTATTTT. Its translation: CASSRTSGRTDTQYF.

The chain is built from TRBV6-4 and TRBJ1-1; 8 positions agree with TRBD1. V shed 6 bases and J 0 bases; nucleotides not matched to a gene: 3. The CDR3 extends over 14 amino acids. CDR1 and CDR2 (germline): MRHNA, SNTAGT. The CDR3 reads CASSRTGMNTEAFF. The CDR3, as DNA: TGTGCCAGCAGCCGGACAGGGATGAACACTGAAGCTTTCTTT.

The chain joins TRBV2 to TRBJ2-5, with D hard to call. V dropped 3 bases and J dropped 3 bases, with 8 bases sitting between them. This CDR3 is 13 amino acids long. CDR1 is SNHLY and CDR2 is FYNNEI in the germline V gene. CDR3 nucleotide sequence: TGTGCCAGCAGTGAGGGCTTTGAAGAGACCCAGTACTTC. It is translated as CASSEGFEETQYF.

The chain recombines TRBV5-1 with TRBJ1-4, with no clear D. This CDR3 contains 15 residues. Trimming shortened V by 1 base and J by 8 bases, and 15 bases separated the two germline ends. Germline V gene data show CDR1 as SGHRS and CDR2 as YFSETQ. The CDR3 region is CASSLNGVLGEKLFF. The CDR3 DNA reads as TGCGCCAGCAGCTTGAACGGGGTATTAGGGGAAAAACTGTTTTTT.

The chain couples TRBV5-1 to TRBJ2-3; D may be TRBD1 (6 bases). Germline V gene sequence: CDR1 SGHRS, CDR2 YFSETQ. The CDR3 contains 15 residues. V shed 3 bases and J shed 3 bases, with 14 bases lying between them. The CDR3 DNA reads TGCGCCAGCAGCTCGGACCTTACAGGGACAGATACGCAGTATTTT. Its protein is CASSSDLTGTDTQYF.

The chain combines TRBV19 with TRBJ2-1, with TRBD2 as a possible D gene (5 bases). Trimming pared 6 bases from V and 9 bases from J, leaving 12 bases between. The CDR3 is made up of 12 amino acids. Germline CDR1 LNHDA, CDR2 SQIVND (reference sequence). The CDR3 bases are TGTGCCAGTAGCTCGGGGTCGGGTGAGCAGTTCTTC. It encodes CASSSGSGEQFF.

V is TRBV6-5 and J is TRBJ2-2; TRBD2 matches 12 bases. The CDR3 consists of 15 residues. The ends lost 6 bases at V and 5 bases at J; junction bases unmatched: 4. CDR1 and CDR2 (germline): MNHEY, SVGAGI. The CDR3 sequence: CASRLGLAGTGELFF. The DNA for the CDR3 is TGTGCCAGCAGGCTCGGACTAGCGGGGACCGGGGAGCTGTTTTTT.

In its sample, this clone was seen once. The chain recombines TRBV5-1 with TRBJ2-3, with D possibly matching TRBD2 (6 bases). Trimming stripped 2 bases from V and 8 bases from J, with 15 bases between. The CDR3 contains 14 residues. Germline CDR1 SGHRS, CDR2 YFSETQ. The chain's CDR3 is CASSLGATRGTQYF. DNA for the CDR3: TGCGCCAGCAGCTTAGGGGCGACGCGGGGTACGCAGTATTTT.

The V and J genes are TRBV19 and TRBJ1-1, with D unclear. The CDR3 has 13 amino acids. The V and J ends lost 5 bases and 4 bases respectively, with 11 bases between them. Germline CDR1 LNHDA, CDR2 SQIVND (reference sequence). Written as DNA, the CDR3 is TGTGCCAGTAGTGATAGACCACTCACTGAAGCTTTCTTT. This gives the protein CASSDRPLTEAFF.

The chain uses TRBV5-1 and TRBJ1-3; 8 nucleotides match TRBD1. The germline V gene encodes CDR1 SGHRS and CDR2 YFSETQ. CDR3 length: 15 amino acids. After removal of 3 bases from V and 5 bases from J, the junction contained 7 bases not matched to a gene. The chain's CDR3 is CASSSGGVERNTIYF. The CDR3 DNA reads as TGCGCCAGCAGCTCAGGGGGCGTTGAGCGAAACACCATATATTTT.

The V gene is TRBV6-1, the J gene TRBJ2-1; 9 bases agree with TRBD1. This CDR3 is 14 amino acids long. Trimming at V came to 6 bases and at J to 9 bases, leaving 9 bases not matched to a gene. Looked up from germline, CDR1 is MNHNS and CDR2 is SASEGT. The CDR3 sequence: CASSRDRVYGEQFF. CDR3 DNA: TGTGCCAGCAGCCGGGACAGGGTATACGGTGAGCAGTTCTTC.

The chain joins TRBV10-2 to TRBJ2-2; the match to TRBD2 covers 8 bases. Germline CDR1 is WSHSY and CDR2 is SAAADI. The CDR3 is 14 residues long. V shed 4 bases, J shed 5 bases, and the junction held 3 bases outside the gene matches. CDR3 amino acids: CASSVASGTGELFF. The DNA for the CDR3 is TGCGCCAGCAGTGTCGCTAGCGGGACCGGGGAGCTGTTTTTT.

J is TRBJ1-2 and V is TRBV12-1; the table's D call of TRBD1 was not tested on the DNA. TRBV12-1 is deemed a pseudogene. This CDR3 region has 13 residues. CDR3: CAIYRGAYYGYTF. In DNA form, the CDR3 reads TGTGCCATCTACAGGGGCGCCTACTATGGCTACACCTTC.

DNA of the CDR3: TGTGCCAGTAGTATAGCTCAGAATCAGCCCCAGCATTTT. The encoded protein is CASSIAQNQPQHF. The V call is TRBV19, the J call TRBJ1-5; no firm D call. There are 13 residues in the CDR3. CDR1 is LNHDA and CDR2 is SQIVND in the germline V gene (reference sequence). With 1 base removed from V and 4 bases from J, the gap between germline ends came to 5 bases.

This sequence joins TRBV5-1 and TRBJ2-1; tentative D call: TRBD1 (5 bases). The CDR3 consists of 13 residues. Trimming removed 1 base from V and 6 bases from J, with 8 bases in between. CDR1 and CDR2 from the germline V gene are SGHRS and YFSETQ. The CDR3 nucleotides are TGCGCCAGCAGCTTGCAGGGATTCAATGAGCAGTTCTTC. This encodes CASSLQGFNEQFF. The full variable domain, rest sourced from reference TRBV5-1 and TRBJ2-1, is KAGVTQTPRYLIKTRGQQVTLSCSPISGHRSVSWYQQTPGQGLQFLFEYFSETQRNKGNFPGRFSGRQFSNSRSEMNVSTLELGDSALYLCASSLQGFNEQFFGPGTRLTVL.

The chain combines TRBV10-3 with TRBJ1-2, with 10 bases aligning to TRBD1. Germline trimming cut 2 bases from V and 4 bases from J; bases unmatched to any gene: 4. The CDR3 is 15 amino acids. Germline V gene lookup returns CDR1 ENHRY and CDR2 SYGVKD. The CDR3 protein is CAISEPGQGFYGYTF. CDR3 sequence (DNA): TGTGCCATCAGTGAGCCGGGACAGGGGTTCTATGGCTACACCTTC.

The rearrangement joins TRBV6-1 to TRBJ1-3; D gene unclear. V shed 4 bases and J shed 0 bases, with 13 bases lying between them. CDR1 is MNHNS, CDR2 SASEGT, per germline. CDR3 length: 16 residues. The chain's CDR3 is CASSVGSGYSGNTIYF. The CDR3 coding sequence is TGTGCCAGCAGTGTCGGATCAGGATACTCTGGAAACACCATATATTTT.